The present TCR beta chain was sequenced within a study of chemoradiotherapy in HPV16-positive cancers (dated by TCRdb to 2022 to 2024). With regard to the full study: Candidate HPV-specific T-cell clones and common TCR motifs were defined through functional T-cell assays on cells from a couple of HPV16-positive patients. The study asked whether T-cell immunity to the HPV oncoproteins E6 and E7 changes during chemoradiotherapy and whether this immunity affects survival. TCR repertoires from over 75 patients with HPV-related cancers were then used to track the candidate HPV-specific TCRs and motifs. Findings and caveats that apply to the study as a whole: Expansion of candidate HPV-specific clones and E7-related TCR motifs was observed in the tumor microenvironment during treatment, whereas no such expansion was observed for non-HPV-specific T cells. The functional definition of HPV-specific T cells was derived from only two HPV16-positive patients, and the survival association was reported for HPV16-positive patients. In HPV16-positive patients, expansion of HPV-responsive T cells during chemoradiotherapy was found to be associated with improved recurrence-free survival.

Repertoires were sampled repeatedly over the course of chemoradiotherapy, so clonal expansion could be followed in the tumor microenvironment. The CDR3 numbers 13 residues from cysteine through phenylalanine. Just the 39-base CDR3 DNA is kept, in frame starting at base 1. The germline V gene gives CDR1 as SGDLS and CDR2 as YYNGEE. Relative to germline, V is 0 bases shorter and J is 6 bases shorter, with 7 bases between their ends. In regard to this clone: It lacks a known antigen. Base quality data are lacking; no much larger clone is found one base away.

The method was the immunoSEQ multiplex PCR assay. Entries here come from immuneACCESS through TCRdb and include only in-frame sequences with V and J called. Some clones fail to appear in such tables; in the studies checked, an unresolved V gene covers under half of the shortfall, and the cause of the remainder is unknown. The sample records 7,000 to 8,500 clones, about 88% of which are singletons. The top ten hold around 3.2% of the sample. The chain is made from TRBV9 and TRBJ1-5; the D gene is perhaps TRBD1, from 5 matching bases. The clonotype was recovered from a human donor with HPV-associated anogenital cancer. The input for sequencing was tumor tissue, taken from a patient who underwent chemoradiotherapy. The CDR3 corresponds to CASSVEGRQPQHF. The DNA sequence is TGTGCCAGCAGCGTAGAGGGGCGTCAGCCCCAGCATTTT.